These 4 T cell receptor beta chains were sequenced from one sample in a study of a mutant IDH1 vaccine in newly diagnosed glioma. Which antigens these TCRs recognize remains unknown. Produced via immunoSEQ multiplex PCR; TCRdb's table is partial and in-frame only. The sample consists of some 44,000 clones, 75% to 85% of them appearing once. Time point specified: week 35, safety follow-up. Topical imiquimod accompanied each vaccine dose, which consisted of 300 ug of mutant IDH1 20-mer peptide. The sequenced sample was PBMCs, obtained from a glioma patient whose treatment included an IDH1 peptide vaccine. These receptors originate from a woman between 50 and 59 years old with glioma.

The genes are TRBV27 and TRBJ1-5, with 7 bases fitting TRBD1. CDR3 size: 16 residues. Germline-derived CDR1 and CDR2 are MNHEY and SMNVEV (reference sequence). J lost 1 base, V lost 2 bases, and 5 bases had no gene match. The CDR3 loop reads CASSLEGAGSNQPQHF. Written as DNA, the CDR3 is TGTGCCAGCAGTTTAGAGGGGGCGGGGAGCAATCAGCCCCAGCATTTT.

This chain connects TRBV19 to TRBJ1-5; 7 bases fit TRBD1. Germline V gene lookup returns CDR1 LNHDA and CDR2 SQIVND (reference sequence). The length of the CDR3 is 14 residues. V shed 7 bases, J shed 3 bases, and the junction held 6 bases outside the gene matches. DNA of the CDR3: TGTGCCAGTACCTCGGGACAGATCAATCAGCCCCAGCATTTT. Protein product: CASTSGQINQPQHF.

The V and J genes are TRBV19 and TRBJ1-5; a weak D match, TRBD1 (6 bases). Germline CDR1 LNHDA, CDR2 SQIVND (reference sequence). Trimming took off 6 bases at V and 4 bases at J, with 10 bases between the two ends. This CDR3 spans 13 amino acids. CDR3 nucleotide sequence: TGTGCCAGTAGGCGACAGGAGAATCAGCCCCAGCATTTT. Amino acid sequence: CASRRQENQPQHF.

This rearrangement joins TRBV9 to TRBJ2-2; D may match TRBD1 or TRBD2 (6 bases each). CDR3 size: 16 residues. Trimming shortened V by 0 bases and J by 7 bases, and 16 bases separated the two germline ends. Germline CDR1 is SGDLS and CDR2 is YYNGEE. The CDR3 sequence is CASSVVYGGEGGELFF. CDR3 nucleotide sequence: TGTGCCAGCAGCGTAGTCTACGGGGGCGAAGGCGGGGAGCTGTTTTTT.